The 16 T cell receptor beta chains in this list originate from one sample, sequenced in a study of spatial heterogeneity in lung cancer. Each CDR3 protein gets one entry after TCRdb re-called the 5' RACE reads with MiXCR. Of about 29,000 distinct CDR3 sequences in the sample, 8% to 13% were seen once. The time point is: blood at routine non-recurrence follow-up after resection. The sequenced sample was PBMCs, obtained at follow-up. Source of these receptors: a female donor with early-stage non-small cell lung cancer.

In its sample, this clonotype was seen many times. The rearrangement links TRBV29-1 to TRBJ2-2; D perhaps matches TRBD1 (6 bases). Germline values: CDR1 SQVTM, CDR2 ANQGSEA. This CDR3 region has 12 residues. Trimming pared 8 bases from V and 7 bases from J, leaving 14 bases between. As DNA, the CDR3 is TGCAGCACGGACAGTCCGGGCGGGGAGCTGTTTTTT. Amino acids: CSTDSPGGELFF.

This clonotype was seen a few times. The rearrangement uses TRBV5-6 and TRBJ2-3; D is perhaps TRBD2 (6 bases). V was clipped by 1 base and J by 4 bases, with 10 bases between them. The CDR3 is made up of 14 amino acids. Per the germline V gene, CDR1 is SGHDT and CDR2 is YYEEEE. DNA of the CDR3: TGTGCCAGCAGCTTGTGGAGGGTAGCAGATACGCAGTATTTT. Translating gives CASSLWRVADTQYF.

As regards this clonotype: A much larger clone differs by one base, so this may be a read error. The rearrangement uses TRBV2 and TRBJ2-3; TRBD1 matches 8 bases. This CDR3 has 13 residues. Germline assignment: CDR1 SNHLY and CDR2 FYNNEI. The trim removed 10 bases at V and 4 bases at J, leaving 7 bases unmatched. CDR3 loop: CANRQGSADTQYF. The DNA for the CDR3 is TGTGCCAACCGACAGGGGAGCGCAGATACGCAGTATTTT.

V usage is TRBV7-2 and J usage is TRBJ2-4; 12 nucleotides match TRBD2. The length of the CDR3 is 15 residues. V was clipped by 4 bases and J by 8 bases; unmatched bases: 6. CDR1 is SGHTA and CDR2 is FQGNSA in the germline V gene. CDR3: CASSSSGGAQYIQYF. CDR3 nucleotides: TGTGCCAGCAGCTCTAGCGGGGGGGCCCAATACATTCAGTACTTC.

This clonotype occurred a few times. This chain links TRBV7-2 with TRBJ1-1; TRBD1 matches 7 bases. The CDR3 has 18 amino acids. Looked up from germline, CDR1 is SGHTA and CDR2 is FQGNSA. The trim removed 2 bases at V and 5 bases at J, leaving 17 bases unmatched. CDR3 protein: CASSLKPPLTGLSTEAFF. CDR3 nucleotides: TGTGCCAGCAGCTTAAAGCCTCCCCTGACAGGGCTTTCTACTGAAGCTTTCTTT.

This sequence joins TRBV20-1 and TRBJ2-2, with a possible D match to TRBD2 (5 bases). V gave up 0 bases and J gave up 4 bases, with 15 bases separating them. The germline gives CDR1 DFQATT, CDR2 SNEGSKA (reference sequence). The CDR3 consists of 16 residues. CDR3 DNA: TGCAGTGCTAGAGATCGAGGGAGTAGTACCACCGGGGAGCTGTTTTTT. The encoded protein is CSARDRGSSTTGELFF.

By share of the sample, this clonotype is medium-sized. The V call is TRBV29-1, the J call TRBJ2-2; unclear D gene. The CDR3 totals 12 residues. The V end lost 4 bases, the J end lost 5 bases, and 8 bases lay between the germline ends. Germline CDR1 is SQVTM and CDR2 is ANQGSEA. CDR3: CSVVRGTGELFF. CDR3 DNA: TGCAGCGTTGTGAGAGGTACCGGGGAGCTGTTTTTT.

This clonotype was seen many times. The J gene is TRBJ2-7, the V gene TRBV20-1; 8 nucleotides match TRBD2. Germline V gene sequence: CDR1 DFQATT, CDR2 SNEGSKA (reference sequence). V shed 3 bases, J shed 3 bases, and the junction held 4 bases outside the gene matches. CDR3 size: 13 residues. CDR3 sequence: CSASPSGGYEQYF. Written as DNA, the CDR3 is TGCAGTGCTAGTCCCAGCGGGGGCTACGAGCAGTACTTC.

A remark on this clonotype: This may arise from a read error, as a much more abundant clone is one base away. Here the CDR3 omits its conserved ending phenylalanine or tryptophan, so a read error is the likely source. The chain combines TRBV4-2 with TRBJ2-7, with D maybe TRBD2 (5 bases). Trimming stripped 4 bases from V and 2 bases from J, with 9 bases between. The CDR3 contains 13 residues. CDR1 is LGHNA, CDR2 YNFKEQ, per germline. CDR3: CASSRTGTYEQYI. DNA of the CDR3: TGTGCCAGCAGCCGGACTGGAACCTACGAGCAGTACATC.

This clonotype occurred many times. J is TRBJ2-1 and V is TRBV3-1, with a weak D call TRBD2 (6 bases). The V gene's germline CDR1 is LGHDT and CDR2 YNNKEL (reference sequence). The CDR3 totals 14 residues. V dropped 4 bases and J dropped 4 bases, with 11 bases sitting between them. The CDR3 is CASSLGDSYNEQFF. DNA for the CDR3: TGTGCCAGCAGCCTAGGGGACTCGTACAATGAGCAGTTCTTC.

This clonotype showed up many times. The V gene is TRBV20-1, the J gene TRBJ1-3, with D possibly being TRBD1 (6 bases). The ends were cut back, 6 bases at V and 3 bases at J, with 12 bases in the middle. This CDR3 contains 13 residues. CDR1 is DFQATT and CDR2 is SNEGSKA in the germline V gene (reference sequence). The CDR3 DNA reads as TGCAGTGCGCAAGACAGGTTTGGAAACACCATATATTTT. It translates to CSAQDRFGNTIYF.

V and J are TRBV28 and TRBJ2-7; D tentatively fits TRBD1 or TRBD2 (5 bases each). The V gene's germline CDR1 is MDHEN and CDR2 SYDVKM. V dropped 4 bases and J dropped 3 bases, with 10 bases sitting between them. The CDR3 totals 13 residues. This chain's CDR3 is CASSSGPLYEQYF. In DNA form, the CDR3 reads TGTGCCAGCAGTTCGGGACCCCTCTACGAGCAGTACTTC.

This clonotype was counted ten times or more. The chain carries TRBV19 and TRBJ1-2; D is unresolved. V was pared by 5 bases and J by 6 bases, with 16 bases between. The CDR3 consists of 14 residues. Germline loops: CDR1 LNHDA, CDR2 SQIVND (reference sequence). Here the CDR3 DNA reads TGTGCCAGTAGTCCCCGGACGAGCTTTAATGGCTACACCTTC. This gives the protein CASSPRTSFNGYTF.

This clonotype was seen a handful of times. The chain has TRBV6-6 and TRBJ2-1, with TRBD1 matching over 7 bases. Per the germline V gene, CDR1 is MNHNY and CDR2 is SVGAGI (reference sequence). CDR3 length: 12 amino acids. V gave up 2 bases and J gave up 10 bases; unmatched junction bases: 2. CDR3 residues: CASSYAGGEQFF. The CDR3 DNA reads TGTGCCAGCAGTTACGCAGGGGGAGAGCAGTTCTTC.

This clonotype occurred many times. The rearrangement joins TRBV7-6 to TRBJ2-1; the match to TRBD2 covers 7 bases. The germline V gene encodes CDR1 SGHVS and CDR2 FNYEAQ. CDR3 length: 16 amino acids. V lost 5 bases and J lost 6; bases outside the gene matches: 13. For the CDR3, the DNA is TGTGCCAGCAGCCCCCGACTAGCCCCTGCCCCCAATGAGCAGTTCTTC. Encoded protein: CASSPRLAPAPNEQFF.

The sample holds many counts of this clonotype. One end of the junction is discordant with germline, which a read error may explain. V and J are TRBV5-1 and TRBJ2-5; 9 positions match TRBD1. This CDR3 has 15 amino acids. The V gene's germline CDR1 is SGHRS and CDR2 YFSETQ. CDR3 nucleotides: TGTGCTAGCAGCTTAGCCGGACAGGGGCAAGAGACCCAGTACTTC. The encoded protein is CASSLAGQGQETQYF.